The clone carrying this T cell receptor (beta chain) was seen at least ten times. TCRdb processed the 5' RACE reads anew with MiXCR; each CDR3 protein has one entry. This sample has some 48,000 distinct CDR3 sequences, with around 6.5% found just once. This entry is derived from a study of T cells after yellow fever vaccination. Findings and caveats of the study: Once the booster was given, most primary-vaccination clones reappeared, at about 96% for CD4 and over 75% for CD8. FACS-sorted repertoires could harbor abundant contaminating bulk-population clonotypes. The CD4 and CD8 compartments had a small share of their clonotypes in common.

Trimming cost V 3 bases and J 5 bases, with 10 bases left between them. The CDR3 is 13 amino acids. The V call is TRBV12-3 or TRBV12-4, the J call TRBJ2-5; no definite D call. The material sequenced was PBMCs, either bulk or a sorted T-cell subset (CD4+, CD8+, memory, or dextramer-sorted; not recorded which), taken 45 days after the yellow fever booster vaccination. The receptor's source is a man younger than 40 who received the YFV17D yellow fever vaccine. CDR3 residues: CASSFWSGETQYF. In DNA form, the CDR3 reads TGTGCCAGCAGTTTTTGGAGTGGGGAGACCCAGTACTTC.